This T cell receptor beta chain stems from a study of circulating and synovial CD4+ cells in juvenile arthritis. Study conclusions and caveats: Bulk blood CD4 repertoires were more diverse than these.

About this clone itself: Its specificity is unknown.

V gave up 4 bases and J gave up 5 bases, with 8 bases separating them. The CDR3 length is 12 residues. The germline CDR1 and CDR2 sequences are LNHNV and YYDKDF (reference sequence). TCRdb's table, derived via immunoSEQ multiplex PCR, lists solely in-frame clones and lacks some. This table holds about 35,000 clones, about 95% found once. The rearrangement joins TRBV15 to TRBJ1-1, with D unresolved. The sample consisted of CD4+ T cells from blood. This sequence originates from a human donor with juvenile idiopathic arthritis. This CDR3 is CATSIFGTEAFF. The CDR3 bases are TGTGCCACCAGCATTTTCGGGACTGAAGCTTTCTTT.